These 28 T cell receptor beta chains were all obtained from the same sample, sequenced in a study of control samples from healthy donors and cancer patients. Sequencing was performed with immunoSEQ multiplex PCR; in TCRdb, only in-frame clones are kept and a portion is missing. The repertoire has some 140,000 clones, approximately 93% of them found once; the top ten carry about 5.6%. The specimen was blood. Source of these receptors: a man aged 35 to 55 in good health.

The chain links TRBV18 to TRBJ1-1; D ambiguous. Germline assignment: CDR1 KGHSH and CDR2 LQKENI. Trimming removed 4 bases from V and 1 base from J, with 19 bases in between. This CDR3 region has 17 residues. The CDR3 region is CASSRRTPRGRNTEAFF. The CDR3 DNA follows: TGTGCCAGCTCACGACGGACGCCGCGGGGAAGGAACACTGAAGCTTTCTTT.

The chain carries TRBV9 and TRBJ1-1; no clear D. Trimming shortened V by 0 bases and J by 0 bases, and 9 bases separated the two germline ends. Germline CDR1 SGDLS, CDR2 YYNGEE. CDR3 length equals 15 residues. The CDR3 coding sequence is TGTGCCAGCAGCGTAGTAGGCGGCTTGAACACTGAAGCTTTCTTT. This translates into CASSVVGGLNTEAFF.

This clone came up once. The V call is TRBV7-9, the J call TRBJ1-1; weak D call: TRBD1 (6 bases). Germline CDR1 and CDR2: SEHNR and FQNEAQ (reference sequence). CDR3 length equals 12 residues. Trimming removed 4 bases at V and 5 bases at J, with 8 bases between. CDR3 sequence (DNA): TGTGCCAGCAGCTACAGGGAAACTGAAGCTTTCTTT. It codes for CASSYRETEAFF.

Here the CDR3 reads CASSHTGELFF. The DNA for the CDR3 is TGCGCCAGCAGCCACACCGGGGAGCTGTTTTTT. The chain recombines TRBV5-1 with TRBJ2-2, with D uncertain. Trimming cost V 4 bases and J 3 bases, with 1 base left between them. This CDR3 region has 11 residues. CDR1 and CDR2 from the germline V gene are SGHRS and YFSETQ.

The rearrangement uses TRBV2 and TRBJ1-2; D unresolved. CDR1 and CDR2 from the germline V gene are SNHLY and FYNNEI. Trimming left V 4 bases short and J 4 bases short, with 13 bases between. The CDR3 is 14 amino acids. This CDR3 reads CASSGGWAIYGYTF. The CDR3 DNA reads TGTGCCAGCAGTGGAGGCTGGGCTATCTATGGCTACACCTTC.

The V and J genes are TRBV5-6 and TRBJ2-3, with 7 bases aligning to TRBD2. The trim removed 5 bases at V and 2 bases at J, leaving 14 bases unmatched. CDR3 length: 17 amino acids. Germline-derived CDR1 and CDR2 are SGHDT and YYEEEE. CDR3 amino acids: CASSYPQASGITDTQYF. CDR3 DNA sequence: TGTGCCAGCAGTTATCCTCAGGCTAGCGGAATCACAGATACGCAGTATTTT. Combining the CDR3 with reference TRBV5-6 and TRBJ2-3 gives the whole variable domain DAGVTQSPTHLIKTRGQQVTLRCSPKSGHDTVSWYQQALGQGPQFIFQYYEEEERQRGNFPDRFSGHQFPNYSSELNVNALLLGDSALYLCASSYPQASGITDTQYFGPGTRLTVL.

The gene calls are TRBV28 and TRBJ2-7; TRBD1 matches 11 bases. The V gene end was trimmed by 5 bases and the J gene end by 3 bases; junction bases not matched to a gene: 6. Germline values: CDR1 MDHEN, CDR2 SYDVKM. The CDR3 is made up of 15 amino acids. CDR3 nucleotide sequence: TGTGCCAGCAGTGTAACCGGGACAGGGGGCTACGAGCAGTACTTC. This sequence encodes CASSVTGTGGYEQYF.

The CDR3 reads CASSERLSNQPQHF. For the CDR3, the DNA is TGTGCCAGCTCAGAGAGACTTAGCAATCAGCCCCAGCATTTT. The J gene is TRBJ1-5, the V gene TRBV18; D call uncertain. Germline-derived CDR1 and CDR2 are KGHSH and LQKENI. V was clipped by 5 bases and J by 0 bases, with 8 bases between them. The CDR3 has 14 residues.

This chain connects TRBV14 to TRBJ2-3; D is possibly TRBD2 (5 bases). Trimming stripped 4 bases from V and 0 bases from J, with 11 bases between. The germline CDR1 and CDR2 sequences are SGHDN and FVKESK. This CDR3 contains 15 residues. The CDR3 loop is CASSPRERSTDTQYF. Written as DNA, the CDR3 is TGTGCCAGCAGCCCGAGGGAGCGAAGCACAGATACGCAGTATTTT.

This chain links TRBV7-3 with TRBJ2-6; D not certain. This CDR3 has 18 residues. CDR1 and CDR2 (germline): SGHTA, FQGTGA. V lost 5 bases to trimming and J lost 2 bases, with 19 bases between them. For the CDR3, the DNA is TGTGCCAGCAGCACCGGACCGCACCGGCCTCCTGGGGCCAACGTCCTGACTTTC. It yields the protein CASSTGPHRPPGANVLTF.

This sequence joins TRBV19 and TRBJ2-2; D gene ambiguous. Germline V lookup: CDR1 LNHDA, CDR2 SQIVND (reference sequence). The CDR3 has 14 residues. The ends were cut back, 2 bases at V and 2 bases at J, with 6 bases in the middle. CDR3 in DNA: TGTGCCAGTAGTATACTGAGAAACACCGGGGAGCTGTTTTTT. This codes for CASSILRNTGELFF.

The CDR3 reads CAISESGTAYTEAFF. CDR3 sequence (DNA): TGTGCCATCAGTGAGTCAGGAACAGCTTACACTGAAGCTTTCTTT. The V call is TRBV10-3, the J call TRBJ1-1, with D hard to call. Germline lookup yields CDR1 ENHRY and CDR2 SYGVKD. Trimming took 0 bases from V and 3 from J, leaving 11 bases between them. The CDR3 loop spans 15 amino acids.

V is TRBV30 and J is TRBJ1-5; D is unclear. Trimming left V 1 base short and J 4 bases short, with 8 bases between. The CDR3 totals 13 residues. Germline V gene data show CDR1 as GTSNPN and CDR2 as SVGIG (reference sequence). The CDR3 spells CAWSDGRNQPQHF. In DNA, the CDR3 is TGTGCCTGGAGTGACGGTAGAAATCAGCCCCAGCATTTT.

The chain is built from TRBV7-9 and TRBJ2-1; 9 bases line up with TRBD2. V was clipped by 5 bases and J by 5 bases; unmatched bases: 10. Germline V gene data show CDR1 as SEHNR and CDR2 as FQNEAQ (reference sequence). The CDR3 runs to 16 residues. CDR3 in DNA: TGTGCCAGCAGCCCCATTGGGCGGGGGGGTAACAATGAGCAGTTCTTC. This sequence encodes CASSPIGRGGNNEQFF.

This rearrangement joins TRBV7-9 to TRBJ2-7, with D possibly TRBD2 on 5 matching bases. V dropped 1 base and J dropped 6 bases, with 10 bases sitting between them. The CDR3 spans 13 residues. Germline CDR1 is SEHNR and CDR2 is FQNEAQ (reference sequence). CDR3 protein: CASSLGPAGEQYF. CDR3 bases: TGTGCCAGCAGCTTAGGTCCGGCGGGCGAGCAGTACTTC.

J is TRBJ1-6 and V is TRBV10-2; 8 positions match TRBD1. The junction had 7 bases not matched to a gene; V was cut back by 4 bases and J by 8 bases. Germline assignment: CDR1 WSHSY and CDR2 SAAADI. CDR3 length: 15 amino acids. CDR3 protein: CASSVRQGIDSPLHF. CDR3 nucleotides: TGCGCCAGCAGTGTTCGACAGGGGATCGATTCACCCCTCCACTTT.

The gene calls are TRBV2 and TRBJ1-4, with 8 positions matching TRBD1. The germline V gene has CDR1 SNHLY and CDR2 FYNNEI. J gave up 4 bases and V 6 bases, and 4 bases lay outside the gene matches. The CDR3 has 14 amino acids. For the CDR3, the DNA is TGTGCCAGCAGGCCTGACAGGGGTAATGAAAAACTGTTTTTT. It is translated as CASRPDRGNEKLFF.

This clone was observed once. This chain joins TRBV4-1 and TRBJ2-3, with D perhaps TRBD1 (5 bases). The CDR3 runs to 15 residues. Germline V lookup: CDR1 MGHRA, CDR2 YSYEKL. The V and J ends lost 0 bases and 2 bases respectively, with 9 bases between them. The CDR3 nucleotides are TGCGCCAGCAGCCAAGAACGACAGCTCACAGATACGCAGTATTTT. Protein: CASSQERQLTDTQYF.

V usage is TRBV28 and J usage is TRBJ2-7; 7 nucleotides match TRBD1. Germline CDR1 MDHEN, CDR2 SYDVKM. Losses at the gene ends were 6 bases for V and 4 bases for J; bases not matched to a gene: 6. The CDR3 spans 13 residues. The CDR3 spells CASRTTGAYEQYF. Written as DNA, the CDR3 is TGTGCCAGCAGAACAACAGGGGCGTACGAGCAGTACTTC.

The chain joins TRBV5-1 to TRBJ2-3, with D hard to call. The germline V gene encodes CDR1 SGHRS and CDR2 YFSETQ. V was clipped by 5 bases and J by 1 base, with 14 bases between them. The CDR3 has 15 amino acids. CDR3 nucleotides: TGCGCCAGCAGAGGCTCGGTCTTAGGCACAGATACGCAGTATTTT. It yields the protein CASRGSVLGTDTQYF.

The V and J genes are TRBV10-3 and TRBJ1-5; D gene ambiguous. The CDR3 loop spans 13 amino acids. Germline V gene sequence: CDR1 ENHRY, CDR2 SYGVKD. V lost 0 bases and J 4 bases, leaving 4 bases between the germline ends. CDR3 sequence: CAISESTNQPQHF. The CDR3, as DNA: TGTGCCATCAGTGAGTCGACGAATCAGCCCCAGCATTTT.

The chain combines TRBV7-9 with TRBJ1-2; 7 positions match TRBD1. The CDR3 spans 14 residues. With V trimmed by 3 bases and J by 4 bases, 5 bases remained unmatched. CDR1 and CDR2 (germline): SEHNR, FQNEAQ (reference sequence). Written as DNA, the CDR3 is TGTGCCAGCAGCTTTGGGACAGCAGTCTATGGCTACACCTTC. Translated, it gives CASSFGTAVYGYTF.

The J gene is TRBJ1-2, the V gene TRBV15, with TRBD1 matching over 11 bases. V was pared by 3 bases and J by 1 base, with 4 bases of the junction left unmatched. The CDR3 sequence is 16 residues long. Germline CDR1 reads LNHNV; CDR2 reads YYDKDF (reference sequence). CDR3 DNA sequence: TGTGCCACCAGCAGGGGACAGGGGGGCCATAACTATGGCTACACCTTC. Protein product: CATSRGQGGHNYGYTF.

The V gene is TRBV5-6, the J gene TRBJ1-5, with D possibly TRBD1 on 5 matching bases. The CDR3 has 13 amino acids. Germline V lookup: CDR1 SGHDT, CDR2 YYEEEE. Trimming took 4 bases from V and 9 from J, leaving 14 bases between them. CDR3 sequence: CASSPGIGGPQHF. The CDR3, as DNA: TGTGCCAGCAGCCCTGGCATCGGGGGGCCCCAGCATTTT.

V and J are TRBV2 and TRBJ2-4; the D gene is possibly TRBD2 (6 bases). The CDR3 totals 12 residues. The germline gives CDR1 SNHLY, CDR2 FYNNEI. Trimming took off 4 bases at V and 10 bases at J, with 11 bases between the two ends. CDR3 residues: CASSGDFPIQYF. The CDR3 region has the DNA TGTGCCAGCAGTGGGGACTTCCCAATTCAGTACTTC. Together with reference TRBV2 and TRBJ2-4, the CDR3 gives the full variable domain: EPEVTQTPSHQVTQMGQEVILRCVPISNHLYFYWYRQILGQKVEFLVSFYNNEISEKSEIFDDQFSVERPDGSNFTLKIRSTKLEDSAMYFCASSGDFPIQYFGAGTRLSVL.

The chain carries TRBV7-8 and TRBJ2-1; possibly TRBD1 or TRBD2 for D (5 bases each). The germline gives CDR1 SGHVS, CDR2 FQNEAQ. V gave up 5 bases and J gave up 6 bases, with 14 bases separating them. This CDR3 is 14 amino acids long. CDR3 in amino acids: CASSPGRRGNEQFF. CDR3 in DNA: TGTGCCAGCAGCCCGGGACGGAGAGGCAATGAGCAGTTCTTC.

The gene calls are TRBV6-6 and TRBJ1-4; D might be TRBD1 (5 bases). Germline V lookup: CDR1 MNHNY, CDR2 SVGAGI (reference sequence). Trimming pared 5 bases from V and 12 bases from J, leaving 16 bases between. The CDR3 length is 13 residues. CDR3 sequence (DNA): TGTGCCAGCAGTGAGAACAGATTGGGGGAACTGTTTTTT. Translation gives CASSENRLGELFF.

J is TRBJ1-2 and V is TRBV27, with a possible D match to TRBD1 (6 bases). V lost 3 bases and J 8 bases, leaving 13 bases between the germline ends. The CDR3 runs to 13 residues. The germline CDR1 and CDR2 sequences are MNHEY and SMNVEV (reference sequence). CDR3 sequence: CASSFSGAEGYTF. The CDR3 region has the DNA TGTGCCAGCAGTTTCTCGGGGGCGGAAGGCTACACCTTC.